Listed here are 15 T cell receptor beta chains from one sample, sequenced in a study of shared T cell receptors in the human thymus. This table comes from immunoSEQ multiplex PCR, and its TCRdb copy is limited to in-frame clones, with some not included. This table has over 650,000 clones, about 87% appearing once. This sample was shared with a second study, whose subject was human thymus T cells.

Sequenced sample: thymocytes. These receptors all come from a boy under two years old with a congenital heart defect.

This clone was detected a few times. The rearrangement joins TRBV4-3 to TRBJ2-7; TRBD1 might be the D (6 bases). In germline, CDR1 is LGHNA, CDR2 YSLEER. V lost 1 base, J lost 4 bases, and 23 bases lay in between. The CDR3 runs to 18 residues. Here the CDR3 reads CASSQASTGSPGEYEQYF. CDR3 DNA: TGCGCCAGCAGCCAAGCGTCGACAGGCTCCCCTGGGGAATACGAGCAGTACTTC.

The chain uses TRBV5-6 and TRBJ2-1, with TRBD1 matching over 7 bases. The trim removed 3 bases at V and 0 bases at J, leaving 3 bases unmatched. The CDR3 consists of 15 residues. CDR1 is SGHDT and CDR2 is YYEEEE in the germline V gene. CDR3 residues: CASSYRGDSYNEQFF. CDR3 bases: TGTGCCAGCAGCTACAGGGGAGACTCCTACAATGAGCAGTTCTTC.

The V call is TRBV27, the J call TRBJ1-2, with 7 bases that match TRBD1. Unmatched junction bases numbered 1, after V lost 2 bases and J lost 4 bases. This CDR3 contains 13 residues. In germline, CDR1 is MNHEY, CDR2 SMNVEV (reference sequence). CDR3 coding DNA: TGTGCCAGCAGTTTAACAGGGGCCTATGGCTACACCTTC. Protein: CASSLTGAYGYTF.

Here the CDR3 reads CASSLHRSYEQYF. The CDR3 DNA sequence: TGTGCCAGCAGCTTGCACCGATCCTACGAGCAGTACTTC. This sequence joins TRBV5-4 and TRBJ2-5; no clear D. The end of the DNA fits TRBJ2-7 better, so the J call may be wrong. Per germline, CDR1 SGHNT and CDR2 YYREEE (reference sequence). The CDR3 loop spans 13 amino acids.

CDR3 DNA sequence: TGTGCCAGCAGCTTAGACGCGACCGGGGAGCTGTTTTTT. Protein product: CASSLDATGELFF. The V and J genes are TRBV11-2 and TRBJ2-2; unclear D gene. The CDR3 has 13 amino acids. V was cut by 0 bases and J by 5 bases, with 4 bases left in between. In germline, CDR1 is SGHAT, CDR2 FQNNGV.

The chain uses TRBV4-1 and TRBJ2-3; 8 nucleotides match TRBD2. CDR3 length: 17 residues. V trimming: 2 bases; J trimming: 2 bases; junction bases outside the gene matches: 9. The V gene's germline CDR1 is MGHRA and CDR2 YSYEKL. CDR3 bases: TGCGCCAGCAGCCAACATCGGGGGGGCCTCCCCACAGATACGCAGTATTTT. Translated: CASSQHRGGLPTDTQYF.

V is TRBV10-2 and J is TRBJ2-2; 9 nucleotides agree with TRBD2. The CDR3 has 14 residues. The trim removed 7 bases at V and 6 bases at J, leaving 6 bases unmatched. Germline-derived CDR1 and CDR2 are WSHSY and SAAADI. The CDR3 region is CASTYSGSSGELFF. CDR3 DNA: TGCGCCAGCACTTATAGCGGGAGCTCCGGGGAGCTGTTTTTT.

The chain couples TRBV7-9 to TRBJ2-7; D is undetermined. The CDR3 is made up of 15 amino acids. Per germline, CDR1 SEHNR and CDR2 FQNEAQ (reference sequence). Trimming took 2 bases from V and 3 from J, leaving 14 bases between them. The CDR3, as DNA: TGTGCCAGCAGCTTACAATTGGTCAACTACTACGAGCAGTACTTC. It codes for CASSLQLVNYYEQYF.

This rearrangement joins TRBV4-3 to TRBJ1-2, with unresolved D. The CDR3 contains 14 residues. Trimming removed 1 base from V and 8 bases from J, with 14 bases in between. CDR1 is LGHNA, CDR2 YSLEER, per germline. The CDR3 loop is CASSQGSRDVGYTF. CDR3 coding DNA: TGCGCCAGCAGCCAAGGTTCAAGAGATGTAGGCTACACCTTC.

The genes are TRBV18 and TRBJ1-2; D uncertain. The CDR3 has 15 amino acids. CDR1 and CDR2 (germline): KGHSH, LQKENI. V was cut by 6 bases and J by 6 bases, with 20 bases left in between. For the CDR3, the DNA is TGTGCCAGCTCCCCCCCCAAACGGGGTGACAATGGCTACACCTTC. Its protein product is CASSPPKRGDNGYTF.

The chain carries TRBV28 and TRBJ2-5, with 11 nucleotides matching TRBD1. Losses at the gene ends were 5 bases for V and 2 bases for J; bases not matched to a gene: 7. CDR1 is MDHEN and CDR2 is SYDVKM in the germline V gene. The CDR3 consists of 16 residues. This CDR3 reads CASSLHGTGGQETQYF. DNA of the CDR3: TGTGCCAGCAGTCTCCACGGGACAGGGGGTCAAGAGACCCAGTACTTC.

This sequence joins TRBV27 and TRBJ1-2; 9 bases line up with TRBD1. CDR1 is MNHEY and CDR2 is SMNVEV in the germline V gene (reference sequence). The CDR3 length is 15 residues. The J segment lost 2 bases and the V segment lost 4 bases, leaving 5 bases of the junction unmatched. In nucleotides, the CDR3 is TGTGCCAGCAGTTCCAGGGACAGGGCCAACTATGGCTACACCTTC. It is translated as CASSSRDRANYGYTF.

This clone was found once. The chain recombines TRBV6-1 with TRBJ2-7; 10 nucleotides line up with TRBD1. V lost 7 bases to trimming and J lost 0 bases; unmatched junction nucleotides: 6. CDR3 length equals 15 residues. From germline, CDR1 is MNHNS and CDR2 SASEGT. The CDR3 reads CASNPGTGASYEQYF. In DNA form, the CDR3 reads TGTGCCAGCAACCCCGGGACAGGGGCCTCCTACGAGCAGTACTTC.

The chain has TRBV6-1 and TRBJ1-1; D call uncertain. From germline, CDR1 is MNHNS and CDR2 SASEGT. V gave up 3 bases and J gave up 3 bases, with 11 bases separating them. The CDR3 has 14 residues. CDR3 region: CASSDWPRDTEAFF. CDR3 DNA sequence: TGTGCCAGCAGTGATTGGCCTCGGGACACTGAAGCTTTCTTT.

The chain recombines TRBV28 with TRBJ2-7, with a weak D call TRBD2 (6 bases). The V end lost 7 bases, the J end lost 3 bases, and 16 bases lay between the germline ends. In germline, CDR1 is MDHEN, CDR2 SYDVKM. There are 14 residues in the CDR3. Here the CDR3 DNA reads TGTGCCAGCACCCCCGGGACTGGTAACTACGAGCAGTACTTC. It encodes CASTPGTGNYEQYF.